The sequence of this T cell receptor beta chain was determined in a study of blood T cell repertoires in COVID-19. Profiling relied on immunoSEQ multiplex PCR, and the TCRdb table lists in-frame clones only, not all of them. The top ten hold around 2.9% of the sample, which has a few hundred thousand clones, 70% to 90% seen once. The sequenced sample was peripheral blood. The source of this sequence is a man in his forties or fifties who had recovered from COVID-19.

CDR3 in amino acids: CASSALRGADNYGYTF. Here the CDR3 DNA reads TGTGCCAGCAGCGCCCTCAGGGGGGCGGATAACTATGGCTACACCTTC. The genes are TRBV6-2 or TRBV6-3 and TRBJ1-2; TRBD1 matches 7 bases. The CDR3 consists of 16 residues. Germline V gives CDR1 MNHEY, CDR2 SVGEGT. V shed 6 bases and J 1 base; nucleotides not matched to a gene: 11.